This TCR beta chain was identified in a study of long-term antiretroviral therapy in people with HIV. There was at least one pre-ART PBMC sample for each donor, plus at least two post-ART PBMC samples. An immunoSEQ assay, version v3.0, was performed at survey level. The data were produced by immunoSEQ multiplex PCR, yet TCRdb's version contains in-frame clones alone and is incomplete. The sample includes tens of thousands of clones, roughly 84% of them seen just once. The V end was cut by 5 bases, the J end by 7 bases, with 12 bases between. The germline V gene encodes CDR1 SGHAT and CDR2 FQNNGV. The CDR3 sequence is 14 residues long.

This material consisted of unsorted PBMCs, taken 2.4 years after starting antiretroviral therapy. The gene calls are TRBV11-2 and TRBJ1-6, with D perhaps matching TRBD1 (6 bases). The TCR was taken from a man aged 35-49 years with HIV. CDR3 nucleotides: TGTGCCAGCAGCCCACTTACAGGGAATTCACCCCTCCACTTT. Amino acid sequence: CASSPLTGNSPLHF.